The present T cell receptor beta chain was sequenced within a study of blood T cells in healthy people across ages (dated by TCRdb to the mid-2010s). About the full investigation: Template switching captured roughly one uniquely barcoded TCR beta cDNA molecule per two T cells in model experiments. Age-related changes in TCR beta repertoire diversity were measured in the study by deep sequencing normalized with unique cDNA molecular identifiers. Donors were grouped into four age groups: young (average approximately 15 years), middle-aged (39), aged (around 60) and long-lived (about 90). Donors of different ages were randomly distributed across sequencing lanes to avoid experimental bias. The study analyzed two additional independent replicas of 1 million unique cDNA reads from the same blood draw for two donors, one aged 18 to 30 and one aged 80 or older.

Findings and caveats that apply to the study as a whole: Donor CMV infection status was unknown, potentially confounding age-related changes in expanded clonotypes. The long-lived group showed more naive CD4+ T cells, fewer expanded clones and increased TCR diversity than the aged group, suggesting age selection. The percentage of naive T cells measured by flow cytometry correlated strongly with observed TCR beta diversity. Estimates of total diversity based on one million sequenced T cells were considered lower bounds and underestimates. As age increased, observed TCR beta diversity per million T cells dropped in a roughly linear way, and a significant reduction was already evident by age about 36. Because profiling used bulk unsorted PBMCs, naive and antigen-experienced compartments could not be compared conclusively.

This clonotype was found a few times. No antigen is known for it. No clone much larger than this one lies a single base away; base qualities are absent. V has 6 bases trimmed and J has 7 bases trimmed; junction bases matching no gene number 11. Counted from cysteine to phenylalanine, this CDR3 has 16 amino acids. CDR3 DNA only is kept here, 48 bases in frame from base 1. The CDR1 and CDR2 encoded by the germline V gene (reference sequence) are MNHEY and SMNVEV. The roughly 37 donors, aged about 6 to 95 years, were systemically healthy Caucasian individuals from Russia. About 10 milliliters of peripheral blood were collected from each donor into EDTA-treated Vacutainer tubes. Ficoll-Paque density-gradient centrifugation was used to isolate PBMCs, with at least 6 million obtained per sample. Trizol reagent was used to extract total RNA from PBMCs, with at least 5.5 micrograms per sample. For every donor, flow cytometry on a PBMC aliquot measured the percentage of naive CD45RAhigh/CD27high T cells.

Libraries were made using 5' RACE. The instrument was an Illumina HiSeq 2500. A second 7 to 11 cycle PCR used a sample-barcoded 5' primer and a J-beta primer mix. A template-switch 5' adaptor carrying 12 random nucleotides introduced a unique molecular identifier onto each TCR beta cDNA molecule. Each sample yielded at least 2.5 million CDR3-containing paired-end reads. All of the RNA was converted into first-strand cDNA using the Mint cDNA synthesis kit, with a TRBC-specific oligonucleotide serving as the primer. All cDNA was treated with uracil-DNA glycosylase and then went through a first 18-cycle PCR with the universal primers M1SS and BC2_uni_R. On the authors' methods: For normalization, 1 million high-quality reads, each with a distinct molecular identifier, were randomly selected from each sample. Reads with shared molecular identifiers were discarded instead of being binned into consensus sequences. MiTCR, set to a Q25 quality threshold and the strictest error-elimination algorithm, was used for CDR3 identification, clonotype clustering and error correction. A nonparametric unseen species model with Euler transformation was used to estimate lower-bound total TCR beta diversity. TCRdb ran its own pipeline on the public reads, namely fastp trimming at Q25 and MiXCR clone calling, and kept in-frame beta chains. Merged by CDR3 protein, the rows form single entries marked with the most common genes and DNA. The V and J calls were determined by TCRdb, not by the authors. The table for this sample lists 1.5 million to 2 million distinct CDR3 sequences; less than 50% of them were counted only once. The ten largest clones take up over 2% of the sample.

The chain was built from TRBV27 and TRBJ2-4; 11 bases in the middle match TRBD1. The receptor was isolated from a middle-aged woman in good health. The sample taken for sequencing was blood. The nucleotides are TGTGCCAGCAGCAAGCGGGGACAGGGGGGGGAGAACATTCAGTACTTC. Its protein is CASSKRGQGGENIQYF.